These T cell receptor beta chains were read from a single sample in a study of T cell responses to AZD1222 COVID-19 vaccine. TCRdb keeps only in-frame clones here, not all; method: immunoSEQ multiplex PCR. The top ten hold approximately 20% of the sample, which has some 130,000 clones, 65% to 90% seen once. Sequences were derived from peripheral blood, sampled on day 0 of AZD1222 vaccination. The receptors here all came from an adult in good health. The CDR3 runs from the conserved cysteine through the conserved F or W. The D gene is left open where the match is weak. Only some rows state a clone size, as once, few, many or a class for expanded clones.

clone size	D gene	V gene	J gene	CDR3 protein	CDR3 DNA
.	TRBD1	TRBV6-6	TRBJ1-1	CASSPLFAGTENTEAFF	TGTGCCAGCAGTCCTCTCTTTGCCGGGACAGAGAACACTGAAGCTTTCTTT
once	.	TRBV4-3	TRBJ2-3	CASSQTMLYNTDTQYF	TGCGCCAGCAGCCAAACGATGCTGTATAACACAGATACGCAGTATTTT
once	.	TRBV4-3	TRBJ2-1	CASSQDSGLYNEQFF	TGCGCCAGCAGCCAAGATTCAGGGCTCTACAATGAGCAGTTCTTC
.	.	TRBV18	TRBJ2-4	CASSPQLLAKNIQYF	TGTGCCAGCTCACCGCAGTTACTAGCCAAAAACATTCAGTACTTC
once	TRBD1	TRBV6-5	TRBJ1-6	CASSQGGNSPLHF	TGTGCCAGCAGCCAGGGGGGGAATTCACCCCTCCACTTT
.	.	TRBV19	TRBJ1-1	CASSFLGTEAFF	TGTGCCAGTAGTTTCCTTGGGACAGAAGCTTTCTTT
.	.	TRBV5-6	TRBJ1-5	CASSSGQMGQPQHF	TGTGCCAGCAGCTCCGGACAGATGGGCCAGCCCCAGCATTTT
.	.	TRBV5-4	TRBJ1-2	CASSLDRGGMGYTF	TGTGCCAGCAGCTTGGATCGTGGGGGTATGGGCTACACCTTC
few	TRBD1	TRBV28	TRBJ2-7	CASSRQGSFYEQYF	TGTGCCAGCAGCCGACAGGGTTCTTTTTACGAGCAGTACTTC
.	TRBD2	TRBV11-1	TRBJ2-7	CASSFGGGGYEQYF	TGTGCCAGCAGCTTCGGGGGGGGCGGCTACGAGCAGTACTTC